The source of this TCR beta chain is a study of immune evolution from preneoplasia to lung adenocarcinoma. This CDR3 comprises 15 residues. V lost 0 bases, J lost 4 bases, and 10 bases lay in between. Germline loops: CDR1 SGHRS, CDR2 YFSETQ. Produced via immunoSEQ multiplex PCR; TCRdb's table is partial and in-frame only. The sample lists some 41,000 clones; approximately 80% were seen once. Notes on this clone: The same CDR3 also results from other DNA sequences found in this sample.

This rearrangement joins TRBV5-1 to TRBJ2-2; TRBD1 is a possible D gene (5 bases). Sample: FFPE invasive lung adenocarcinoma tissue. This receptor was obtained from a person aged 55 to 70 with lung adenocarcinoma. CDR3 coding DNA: TGCGCCAGCAGCTTGGGACAGAAGGGCACCGGGGAGCTGTTTTTT. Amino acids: CASSLGQKGTGELFF.